This T cell receptor beta chain appears in the sequencing data of a study of blood T cell repertoires in COVID-19. Study information: Acute-phase and convalescent COVID-19 samples originated in the United States, Italy and Spain. Sample material is recorded as cDNA or gDNA derived from T cells, B-cell-depleted T cells, or PBMCs.

CDR3 length: 15 amino acids. The germline V gene has CDR1 MNHNY and CDR2 SVGAGI (reference sequence). Deletions cut 0 bases from V and 1 base from J, with 9 bases between. The table came from immunoSEQ multiplex PCR; TCRdb's copy has only in-frame clones and leaves some out. The table includes 25,000 to 35,000 clones, 93% detected once. This TCR was recovered from a woman in her 70s with COVID-19, enrolled during active disease. The sample consisted of peripheral blood. The chain uses TRBV6-6 and TRBJ1-1; perhaps TRBD1 as D (5 bases). The CDR3 region is CASSYSITGNTEAFF. CDR3 in DNA: TGTGCCAGCAGTTACTCGATTACAGGGAACACTGAAGCTTTCTTT.